A single sample is the source of the 11 T cell receptor beta chains below, sequenced in a study of blood T cell repertoires in COVID-19. Sequencing was performed with immunoSEQ multiplex PCR; in TCRdb, only in-frame clones are kept and a portion is missing. The sample lists about 90,000 clones, approximately 80% occurring once. The sample comprised peripheral blood. These receptors were collected from a middle-aged man with acute or convalescent COVID-19.

This chain joins TRBV5-1 and TRBJ1-1; a weak D match, TRBD1 (5 bases). The germline gives CDR1 SGHRS, CDR2 YFSETQ. V was clipped by 0 bases and J by 0 bases, with 9 bases between them. CDR3 length: 15 amino acids. This chain's CDR3 is CASSLGGGMNTEAFF. CDR3 nucleotide sequence: TGCGCCAGCAGCTTGGGCGGGGGGATGAACACTGAAGCTTTCTTT.

The rearrangement joins TRBV11-2 to TRBJ2-1; tentative D call: TRBD1 (6 bases). Germline V CDR1 and CDR2: SGHAT, FQNNGV. Trimming removed 5 bases at V and 9 bases at J, with 23 bases between. The CDR3 is made up of 16 amino acids. CDR3 region: CASSPRVSGGGGEQFF. CDR3 nucleotides: TGTGCCAGCAGCCCCCGGGTCTCTGGGGGCGGCGGTGAGCAGTTCTTC.

The J gene is TRBJ1-2, the V gene TRBV19; 8 bases match TRBD1. This CDR3 comprises 15 residues. Trimming took 3 bases from V and 6 from J; bases not matched to a gene: 9. The germline gives CDR1 LNHDA, CDR2 SQIVND (reference sequence). CDR3: CASSILTGVGDGYTF. The CDR3 nucleotides read TGTGCCAGTAGTATCCTGACAGGGGTAGGGGATGGCTACACCTTC.

This clone was picked up one time. The CDR3 loop is CASSVPGDGGHEQYF. The CDR3 region has the DNA TGTGCCAGCAGCGTCCCGGGGGACGGTGGCCACGAGCAGTACTTC. The chain has TRBV5-4 and TRBJ2-7, with D perhaps matching TRBD2 (6 bases). In germline, CDR1 is SGHNT, CDR2 YYREEE (reference sequence). Trimming left V 4 bases short and J 5 bases short, with 19 bases between. The CDR3 runs to 15 residues.

The chain combines TRBV2 with TRBJ2-7; 9 bases are a match to TRBD1. V lost 8 bases to trimming and J lost 4 bases; unmatched junction nucleotides: 9. Looked up from germline, CDR1 is SNHLY and CDR2 is FYNNEI. This CDR3 spans 14 amino acids. The CDR3 loop is CASLRTGDFYEQYF. The CDR3 DNA sequence: TGTGCCAGCCTTAGGACAGGGGACTTTTACGAGCAGTACTTC.

This clone has just a few counts. The chain has TRBV19 and TRBJ1-3, with 7 bases lining up with TRBD1. Germline assignment: CDR1 LNHDA and CDR2 SQIVND (reference sequence). The CDR3 contains 14 residues. With V trimmed by 4 bases and J by 2 bases, 2 bases remained unmatched. The CDR3 sequence: CASSTDRAGNTIYF. In DNA form, the CDR3 reads TGTGCCAGTAGTACCGACAGGGCTGGAAACACCATATATTTT.

The CDR3 DNA reads as TGTGCCAGCTCACCGGGGGACAGGGCGCATGGCTACACCTTC. It codes for CASSPGDRAHGYTF. V usage is TRBV18 and J usage is TRBJ1-2, with 9 positions matching TRBD1. The junction had 5 bases not matched to a gene; V was cut back by 3 bases and J by 6 bases. The CDR3 totals 14 residues. The V gene's germline CDR1 is KGHSH and CDR2 LQKENI.

This clone came up once. This chain uses TRBV30 with TRBJ2-2, with 7 nucleotides matching TRBD2. CDR1 and CDR2 from the germline V gene are GTSNPN and SVGIG (reference sequence). CDR3 length equals 15 residues. The junction had 3 bases not matched to a gene; V was cut back by 2 bases and J by 0 bases. CDR3 coding DNA: TGTGCCTGGAGTAGAGCGGGGACGAACACCGGGGAGCTGTTTTTT. This gives the protein CAWSRAGTNTGELFF.

The CDR3, as DNA: TGCAGTGCTAGTCCCAGGGAGCAGTACTTC. This encodes CSASPREQYF. V and J are TRBV20-1 and TRBJ2-7; D unresolved. CDR1 and CDR2 (germline): DFQATT, SNEGSKA (reference sequence). CDR3 length: 10 residues. Trimming pared 3 bases from V and 7 bases from J, leaving 7 bases between.

CDR3 DNA: TGTGCCAGCAGTTACCCCCCTTCGGCTTTCTTT. Translation gives CASSYPPSAFF. The V and J genes are TRBV6-5 and TRBJ1-1, with unresolved D. Trimming removed 2 bases at V and 11 bases at J, with 9 bases between. The germline V gene has CDR1 MNHEY and CDR2 SVGAGI. The CDR3 sequence is 11 residues long.

This clone was seen a handful of times. This chain joins TRBV19 and TRBJ2-7; 8 bases map to TRBD1. Germline V gene lookup returns CDR1 LNHDA and CDR2 SQIVND (reference sequence). CDR3 length equals 14 residues. Losses at the gene ends were 5 bases for V and 4 bases for J; bases not matched to a gene: 7. In nucleotides, the CDR3 is TGTGCCAGTAGTCTCCGGACAGGGTTGTACGAGCAGTACTTC. Amino acids: CASSLRTGLYEQYF.